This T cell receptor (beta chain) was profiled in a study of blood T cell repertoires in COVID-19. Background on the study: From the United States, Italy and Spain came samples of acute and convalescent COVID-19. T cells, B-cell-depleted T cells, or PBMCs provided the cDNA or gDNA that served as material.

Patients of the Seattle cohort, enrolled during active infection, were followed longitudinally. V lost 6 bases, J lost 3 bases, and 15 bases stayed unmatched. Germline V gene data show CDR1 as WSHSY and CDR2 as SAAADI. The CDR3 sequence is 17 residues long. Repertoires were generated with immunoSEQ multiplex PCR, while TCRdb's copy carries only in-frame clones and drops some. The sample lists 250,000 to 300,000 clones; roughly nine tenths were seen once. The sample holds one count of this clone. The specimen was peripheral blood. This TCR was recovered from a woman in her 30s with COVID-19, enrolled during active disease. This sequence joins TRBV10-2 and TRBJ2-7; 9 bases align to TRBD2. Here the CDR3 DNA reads TGCGCCAGCAGCGAGAATAGGCTAGCGGGAAATCTCTACGAGCAGTACTTC. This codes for CASSENRLAGNLYEQYF.